Listed below are T cell receptor beta chains from one sample, sequenced in a study of T cell responses to AZD1222 COVID-19 vaccine. The protocol was immunoSEQ multiplex PCR, while the TCRdb copy is restricted to in-frame clones and leaves out a portion. This table holds about 140,000 clones, more than 75% found once. The sample here was peripheral blood, taken 28 days after the second AZD1222 dose. Source of these receptors: an adult who received the AZD1222 COVID-19 vaccine. Both conserved end residues are part of each CDR3. The order of the fields is J gene, D gene, clone size, V gene, CDR3 protein, CDR3 DNA. A D gene is named only where the DNA matches it firmly. Clone sizes are given selectively: once, few, many, or a class where the clone is expanded.

J gene: TRBJ2-2
D gene: NA
clone size: NA
V gene: TRBV2
CDR3 protein: CASSSRAPGGELFF
CDR3 DNA: TGTGCCAGCAGTAGCCGGGCCCCAGGCGGGGAGCTGTTTTTT

J gene: TRBJ2-2
D gene: NA
clone size: NA
V gene: TRBV30
CDR3 protein: CAWSAGTDTGELFF
CDR3 DNA: TGTGCCTGGAGTGCGGGTACGGACACCGGGGAGCTGTTTTTT

J gene: TRBJ1-1
D gene: TRBD1
clone size: NA
V gene: TRBV5-4
CDR3 protein: CASRTGGGNTEAFF
CDR3 DNA: TGTGCCAGCAGGACAGGGGGCGGAAACACTGAAGCTTTCTTT

J gene: TRBJ1-6
D gene: NA
clone size: NA
V gene: TRBV7-8
CDR3 protein: CASCPWGSYNSPLHF
CDR3 DNA: TGTGCCAGCTGCCCTTGGGGCTCCTATAATTCACCCCTCCACTTT

J gene: TRBJ1-5
D gene: NA
clone size: NA
V gene: TRBV30
CDR3 protein: CAWSVGAGGSQPQHF
CDR3 DNA: TGTGCCTGGAGTGTGGGGGCGGGAGGAAGTCAGCCCCAGCATTTT

J gene: TRBJ2-7
D gene: TRBD1
clone size: NA
V gene: TRBV5-4
CDR3 protein: CASSLDRGEQYF
CDR3 DNA: TGTGCCAGCAGCTTGGACAGGGGCGAGCAGTACTTC

J gene: TRBJ2-2
D gene: TRBD1
clone size: NA
V gene: TRBV4-2
CDR3 protein: CASSQAAGQGHTGELFF
CDR3 DNA: TGTGCCAGCAGCCAAGCCGCGGGACAGGGTCACACCGGGGAGCTGTTTTTT

J gene: TRBJ2-7
D gene: TRBD1
clone size: once
V gene: TRBV7-7
CDR3 protein: CASSLNPGQDAEQYF
CDR3 DNA: TGTGCTAGCAGCTTAAACCCGGGACAGGACGCCGAGCAGTACTTC

J gene: TRBJ2-2
D gene: NA
clone size: NA
V gene: TRBV21-1
CDR3 protein: CASSKVRVRPGELFF
CDR3 DNA: TGTGCCAGCAGCAAAGTGAGGGTTCGGCCCGGGGAGCTGTTTTTT

J gene: TRBJ1-5
D gene: NA
clone size: NA
V gene: TRBV6-2/TRBV6-3
CDR3 protein: CASSKTGYQPQHF
CDR3 DNA: TGTGCCAGCAGTAAAACAGGGTATCAGCCCCAGCATTTT

J gene: TRBJ2-7
D gene: NA
clone size: NA
V gene: TRBV28
CDR3 protein: CASSPGPAYEQYF
CDR3 DNA: TGTGCCAGCAGTCCCGGGCCGGCCTACGAGCAGTACTTC

J gene: TRBJ2-2
D gene: NA
clone size: NA
V gene: TRBV19
CDR3 protein: CASRVLISVSVSTGELFF
CDR3 DNA: TGTGCCAGTAGGGTTCTGATCTCGGTATCTGTGAGCACCGGGGAGCTGTTTTTT

J gene: TRBJ2-3
D gene: NA
clone size: NA
V gene: TRBV7-8
CDR3 protein: CASSFGSPDTQYF
CDR3 DNA: TGTGCCAGCAGCTTTGGGAGTCCAGATACGCAGTATTTT

J gene: TRBJ1-2
D gene: TRBD1
clone size: NA
V gene: TRBV5-4
CDR3 protein: CASSLGAGQGNYGYTF
CDR3 DNA: TGTGCCAGCAGCTTGGGAGCGGGACAGGGGAACTATGGCTACACCTTC

J gene: TRBJ2-7
D gene: NA
clone size: once
V gene: TRBV5-1
CDR3 protein: CASSFRADQGHDEQYF
CDR3 DNA: TGCGCCAGCAGCTTTCGGGCCGACCAGGGTCACGACGAGCAGTACTTC

J gene: TRBJ2-7
D gene: TRBD2
clone size: NA
V gene: TRBV7-2
CDR3 protein: CASRGLAAYEQYF
CDR3 DNA: TGTGCCAGCAGAGGACTAGCGGCCTACGAGCAGTACTTC

J gene: TRBJ1-2
D gene: TRBD1
clone size: NA
V gene: TRBV19
CDR3 protein: CASSIDRTGGEVGYTF
CDR3 DNA: TGTGCCAGTAGTATAGACAGGACAGGGGGCGAAGTGGGCTACACCTTC

J gene: TRBJ2-3
D gene: TRBD2
clone size: NA
V gene: TRBV19
CDR3 protein: CASSKSGGALDTQYF
CDR3 DNA: TGTGCCAGTAGTAAGAGCGGGGGGGCCTTAGATACGCAGTATTTT

J gene: TRBJ1-3
D gene: NA
clone size: NA
V gene: TRBV4-1
CDR3 protein: CASSQDQGSSGNTIYF
CDR3 DNA: TGCGCCAGCAGCCAAGATCAGGGGAGCTCTGGAAACACCATATATTTT

J gene: TRBJ2-1
D gene: NA
clone size: NA
V gene: TRBV6-2/TRBV6-3
CDR3 protein: CASSYPPNMYNEQFF
CDR3 DNA: TGTGCCAGCAGTTATCCCCCAAACATGTACAATGAGCAGTTCTTC

J gene: TRBJ2-2
D gene: NA
clone size: NA
V gene: TRBV6-5
CDR3 protein: CAARGRGPNTGELFF
CDR3 DNA: TGTGCCGCGAGGGGGCGGGGCCCGAACACCGGGGAGCTGTTTTTT

J gene: TRBJ2-5
D gene: NA
clone size: NA
V gene: TRBV6-5
CDR3 protein: CASSYRGQGAQYF
CDR3 DNA: TGTGCCAGCAGTTACAGGGGACAAGGGGCCCAGTACTTC

J gene: TRBJ1-4
D gene: NA
clone size: few
V gene: TRBV9
CDR3 protein: CASSVYGEKLFF
CDR3 DNA: TGTGCCAGCAGCGTATACGGTGAAAAACTGTTTTTT

J gene: TRBJ2-2
D gene: NA
clone size: few
V gene: TRBV14
CDR3 protein: CASSQFLNTGELFF
CDR3 DNA: TGTGCCAGCAGCCAATTCTTGAACACCGGGGAGCTGTTTTTT

J gene: TRBJ2-3
D gene: TRBD2
clone size: NA
V gene: TRBV4-1
CDR3 protein: CPSSRPPLLAGSTDTQYF
CDR3 DNA: TGCCCCAGCAGCCGCCCACCGCTCCTAGCGGGTAGCACAGATACGCAGTATTTT

J gene: TRBJ2-2
D gene: NA
clone size: NA
V gene: TRBV19
CDR3 protein: CASSFSGNTGELFF
CDR3 DNA: TGTGCCAGTAGTTTTAGCGGGAACACCGGGGAGCTGTTTTTT

J gene: TRBJ2-7
D gene: TRBD2
clone size: NA
V gene: TRBV4-1
CDR3 protein: CASSQALAGGTSYEQYF
CDR3 DNA: TGCGCCAGCAGCCAAGCTCTAGCGGGGGGGACTTCCTACGAGCAGTACTTC

J gene: TRBJ2-5
D gene: NA
clone size: NA
V gene: TRBV18
CDR3 protein: CASSSGETQYF
CDR3 DNA: TGTGCCAGCTCATCGGGGGAGACCCAGTACTTC

J gene: TRBJ2-1
D gene: NA
clone size: few
V gene: TRBV29-1
CDR3 protein: CSVEGLARGYNEQFF
CDR3 DNA: TGCAGCGTTGAAGGATTGGCTCGTGGGTACAATGAGCAGTTCTTC

J gene: TRBJ2-1
D gene: NA
clone size: NA
V gene: TRBV18
CDR3 protein: CASSPPGGGNEQFF
CDR3 DNA: TGTGCCAGCTCACCACCGGGGGGAGGCAATGAGCAGTTCTTC

J gene: TRBJ1-3
D gene: NA
clone size: NA
V gene: TRBV5-5
CDR3 protein: CASSLWGSGNTIYF
CDR3 DNA: TGTGCCAGCAGCTTGTGGGGTTCGGGAAACACCATATATTTT

J gene: TRBJ2-3
D gene: TRBD2
clone size: NA
V gene: TRBV14
CDR3 protein: CASSQVTSGMGVTQYF
CDR3 DNA: TGTGCCAGCAGCCAAGTAACTAGCGGGATGGGAGTTACGCAGTATTTT

J gene: TRBJ2-5
D gene: NA
clone size: NA
V gene: TRBV7-2
CDR3 protein: CASSLNQGQETQYF
CDR3 DNA: TGTGCCAGCAGCTTAAACCAGGGCCAAGAGACCCAGTACTTC

J gene: TRBJ2-1
D gene: NA
clone size: once
V gene: TRBV14
CDR3 protein: CASSQQSSYNEQFF
CDR3 DNA: TGTGCCAGCAGCCAACAGAGCTCCTACAATGAGCAGTTCTTC

J gene: TRBJ2-3
D gene: TRBD2
clone size: NA
V gene: TRBV7-3
CDR3 protein: CASSGLAGGTDTQYF
CDR3 DNA: TGTGCCAGCAGCGGACTAGCGGGGGGCACAGATACGCAGTATTTT

J gene: TRBJ1-5
D gene: NA
clone size: NA
V gene: TRBV7-2
CDR3 protein: CASSAWTLQPQHF
CDR3 DNA: TGTGCCAGCAGCGCCTGGACTCTTCAGCCCCAGCATTTT

J gene: TRBJ2-5
D gene: NA
clone size: NA
V gene: TRBV7-9
CDR3 protein: CASSFTGMGGRETQYF
CDR3 DNA: TGTGCCAGCAGCTTCACCGGAATGGGGGGGCGAGAGACCCAGTACTTC

J gene: TRBJ1-6
D gene: NA
clone size: NA
V gene: TRBV6-5
CDR3 protein: CASSYSLASRSSPLHF
CDR3 DNA: TGTGCCAGCAGTTACTCGTTGGCATCGAGAAGTTCACCCCTCCACTTT

J gene: TRBJ2-1
D gene: TRBD2
clone size: once
V gene: TRBV28
CDR3 protein: CASPNEAFSGSLYMPYNEQFF
CDR3 DNA: TGTGCCAGCCCGAACGAAGCCTTTAGCGGGAGCCTATATATGCCCTACAATGAGCAGTTCTTC

J gene: TRBJ2-4
D gene: TRBD2
clone size: NA
V gene: TRBV28
CDR3 protein: CASSLFGGRGIQYF
CDR3 DNA: TGTGCCAGCAGTTTATTTGGAGGGAGGGGCATTCAGTACTTC

J gene: TRBJ1-1
D gene: NA
clone size: NA
V gene: TRBV4-3
CDR3 protein: CASSHSQMNTEAFF
CDR3 DNA: TGCGCCAGCAGCCATTCTCAAATGAACACTGAAGCTTTCTTT

J gene: TRBJ2-2
D gene: TRBD1
clone size: NA
V gene: TRBV9
CDR3 protein: CASSILGGQGTGELFF
CDR3 DNA: TGTGCCAGCAGTATATTAGGGGGCCAGGGGACCGGGGAGCTGTTTTTT

J gene: TRBJ1-5
D gene: NA
clone size: NA
V gene: TRBV19
CDR3 protein: CASREMAGNQPQHF
CDR3 DNA: TGTGCCAGTAGGGAGATGGCGGGGAATCAGCCCCAGCATTTT

J gene: TRBJ2-3
D gene: NA
clone size: once
V gene: TRBV9
CDR3 protein: CASSGTSTDTQYF
CDR3 DNA: TGTGCCAGCAGCGGGACTAGCACAGATACGCAGTATTTT

J gene: TRBJ1-1
D gene: NA
clone size: once
V gene: TRBV7-6
CDR3 protein: CASSFGGGGLGTEAFF
CDR3 DNA: TGTGCCAGCAGCTTCGGCGGCGGGGGGTTAGGGACTGAAGCTTTCTTT

J gene: TRBJ2-7
D gene: NA
clone size: NA
V gene: TRBV28
CDR3 protein: CASSQDSPYEQYF
CDR3 DNA: TGTGCCAGCAGCCAGGACAGCCCCTACGAGCAGTACTTC

J gene: TRBJ1-5
D gene: NA
clone size: NA
V gene: TRBV19
CDR3 protein: CASSLGGRGVNQPQHF
CDR3 DNA: TGTGCCAGTAGTCTAGGTGGTCGGGGAGTTAATCAGCCCCAGCATTTT

J gene: TRBJ2-1
D gene: TRBD1
clone size: NA
V gene: TRBV27
CDR3 protein: CASKPSGTGVRNEQFF
CDR3 DNA: TGTGCCAGCAAACCTTCCGGGACAGGGGTTCGCAATGAGCAGTTCTTC

J gene: TRBJ2-1
D gene: NA
clone size: NA
V gene: TRBV6-2/TRBV6-3
CDR3 protein: CASSYPGSEQFF
CDR3 DNA: TGTGCCAGCAGTTACCCAGGCAGTGAGCAGTTCTTC